These 3 T cell receptor beta chains originate from one sample sequenced in a study of control samples from healthy donors and cancer patients. TCRdb's copy holds only in-frame clones and misses some; the assay was immunoSEQ multiplex PCR. The table includes about 130,000 clones, approximately 89% detected once. Material for sequencing was blood. The receptor source for this set is a man aged 18 to 35 in good health.

The chain uses TRBV3-1 (or the pseudogene TRBV3-2) and TRBJ1-1; D gene unclear. CDR3 length equals 14 residues. Germline assignment: CDR1 LGHDT and CDR2 YNNKEL (reference sequence). V lost 4 bases, J lost 4 bases, and 13 bases lay in between. The CDR3 bases are TGTGCCAGCAGCCCCAGGTCGGTAGGCACTGAAGCTTTCTTT. It encodes CASSPRSVGTEAFF.

The V gene is TRBV7-2, the J gene TRBJ2-2; no firm D call. Germline V gives CDR1 SGHTA, CDR2 FQGNSA. V shed 4 bases and J shed 1 base, with 4 bases lying between them. The CDR3 loop spans 13 amino acids. The CDR3 here is CASSSGNTGELFF. The CDR3 coding sequence is TGTGCCAGCAGCTCAGGGAACACCGGGGAGCTGTTTTTT.

This chain links TRBV19 with TRBJ1-5; tentatively, D is TRBD1 (6 bases). This CDR3 has 14 amino acids. Trimming cost V 5 bases and J 4 bases, with 12 bases left between them. CDR1 is LNHDA and CDR2 is SQIVND in the germline V gene (reference sequence). CDR3 bases: TGTGCCAGTAGTCCTGGTCAGGGGAATCAGCCCCAGCATTTT. Protein product: CASSPGQGNQPQHF. The full variable domain, completed using reference TRBV19 and TRBJ1-5, is DGGITQSPKYLFRKEGQNVTLSCEQNLNHDAMYWYRQDPGQGLRLIYYSQIVNDFQKGDIAEGYSVSREKKESFPLTVTSAQKNPTAFYLCASSPGQGNQPQHFGDGTRLSIL.